The 10 T cell receptor beta chains reported below all come from one sample, sequenced in a study of blood T cell repertoires in COVID-19. TCRdb's table, derived via immunoSEQ multiplex PCR, lists solely in-frame clones and lacks some. The sample has about 250,000 clones; about 82% are singletons. Sequencing used peripheral blood. Receptors originate from a woman of 80 years or more with COVID-19, enrolled during active disease.

V usage is TRBV5-1 and J usage is TRBJ1-4, with D hard to call. In germline, CDR1 is SGHRS, CDR2 YFSETQ. Deletions cut 0 bases from V and 7 bases from J, with 10 bases between. The CDR3 length is 14 residues. The CDR3 sequence is CASSLGSVSEKLFF. The CDR3 DNA follows: TGCGCCAGCAGCTTGGGTTCCGTCTCTGAAAAACTGTTTTTT.

The V gene is TRBV18, the J gene TRBJ2-1; 7 nucleotides match TRBD1. Germline V gene lookup returns CDR1 KGHSH and CDR2 LQKENI. With 3 bases clipped from V and 3 bases from J, the junction kept 8 bases outside the gene matches. This CDR3 spans 16 amino acids. The CDR3 coding sequence is TGTGCCAGCTCACCGTCGTCCGGGACAGACTACAATGAGCAGTTCTTC. This encodes CASSPSSGTDYNEQFF.

This clone was picked up a small number of times. This chain uses TRBV5-1 with TRBJ1-3; D unresolved. V gave up 0 bases and J gave up 0 bases, with 10 bases separating them. The V gene's germline CDR1 is SGHRS and CDR2 YFSETQ. The CDR3 sequence is 16 residues long. This CDR3 is CASSLDGTGSGNTIYF. Here the CDR3 DNA reads TGCGCCAGCAGCTTGGACGGCACGGGCTCTGGAAACACCATATATTTT.

V is TRBV11-2 and J is TRBJ1-4; D uncertain. The ends were cut back, 5 bases at V and 5 bases at J, with 12 bases in the middle. The length of the CDR3 is 14 residues. From germline, CDR1 is SGHAT and CDR2 FQNNGV. CDR3 bases: TGTGCCAGCAGCCTTCGGTGGTCGAATGAAAAACTGTTTTTT. Translation gives CASSLRWSNEKLFF.

The chain is built from TRBV3-1 (or the pseudogene TRBV3-2) and TRBJ1-5; D uncertain. Germline assignment: CDR1 LGHDT and CDR2 YNNKEL (reference sequence). Trimming shortened V by 2 bases and J by 2 bases, and 7 bases separated the two germline ends. The CDR3 is made up of 14 amino acids. This CDR3 is CASSQPPGNQPQHF. CDR3 sequence (DNA): TGTGCCAGCAGCCAACCCCCAGGCAATCAGCCCCAGCATTTT.

The rearrangement links TRBV28 to TRBJ2-2; D ambiguous. V was shortened by 7 bases and J by 1 base, with 7 bases between the two germline ends. The germline CDR1 and CDR2 sequences are MDHEN and SYDVKM. The CDR3 is 13 residues long. DNA for the CDR3: TGTGCCAGCATCGCAGGGAACACCGGGGAGCTGTTTTTT. It yields the protein CASIAGNTGELFF.

The V gene is TRBV9, the J gene TRBJ2-3; 7 bases align to TRBD1. With V trimmed by 7 bases and J by 6 bases, 14 bases remained unmatched. This CDR3 region has 15 residues. Germline loops: CDR1 SGDLS, CDR2 YYNGEE. The CDR3 here is CASQRNRGSWDTQYF. DNA of the CDR3: TGTGCCAGCCAAAGAAACAGGGGCTCGTGGGATACGCAGTATTTT. Full variable domain (rest looked up from reference TRBV9 and TRBJ2-3): DSGVTQTPKHLITATGQRVTLRCSPRSGDLSVYWYQQSLDQGLQFLIQYYNGEERAKGNILERFSAQQFPDLHSELNLSSLELGDSALYFCASQRNRGSWDTQYFGPGTRLTVL.

The V call is TRBV11-2, the J call TRBJ2-7; 14 bases align to TRBD2. CDR3 length: 16 residues. Germline V gene data show CDR1 as SGHAT and CDR2 as FQNNGV. After removal of 4 bases from V and 3 bases from J, the junction contained 5 bases not matched to a gene. The chain's CDR3 is CASSSGTSGGIYEQYV. Here the CDR3 DNA reads TGTGCCAGCAGCTCAGGGACTAGCGGGGGAATCTACGAGCAGTACGTC.

V usage is TRBV4-3 and J usage is TRBJ2-7; D uncertain. The CDR3 is made up of 13 amino acids. The V end lost 3 bases, the J end lost 3 bases, and 9 bases lay between the germline ends. Germline values: CDR1 LGHNA, CDR2 YSLEER. The CDR3 reads CASSHAALYEQYF. The CDR3 DNA is TGCGCCAGCAGCCACGCGGCCCTCTACGAGCAGTACTTC.

The J gene is TRBJ1-1, the V gene TRBV28, with D possibly being TRBD1 (6 bases). Trimming shortened V by 3 bases and J by 11 bases, and 16 bases separated the two germline ends. The CDR3 sequence is 13 residues long. Germline V gives CDR1 MDHEN, CDR2 SYDVKM. The CDR3 loop is CASSLGNLRGAFF. Here the CDR3 DNA reads TGTGCCAGCAGTTTGGGCAACCTGAGGGGGGCTTTCTTT.